Listed here is a single TCR beta chain. The target antigen is unknown. Nominally healthy donors were sampled, though unrecorded immune exposures were likely. 60 Vbeta and 13 Jbeta primers were used in PCR. Data came from immunoSEQ multiplex PCR; TCRdb stores just in-frame clones and leaves some out. The sample carries roughly 240,000 clones, about three quarters recorded once. The record originates from a study of cytomegalovirus exposure and HLA in healthy donors. General observations from the study: According to a later analysis, most TCR beta chains associated with CMV appeared HLA-restricted. Investigators reported some 150 TCR beta chains as tied to cytomegalovirus. Later analysis identified several of the most significant clusters that appeared linked to common viral pathogens.

Germline assignment: CDR1 MNHNY and CDR2 SVGAGI (reference sequence). CDR3 length equals 15 residues. V trimming: 6 bases; J trimming: 7 bases; junction bases outside the gene matches: 11. The sequencing sample was made of PBMCs. This receptor was obtained from a boy between 10 and 17 years old in good health and CMV-seronegative. This chain links TRBV6-6 with TRBJ1-4, with 7 bases identical to TRBD1. The CDR3 is CASSPGWGQPEKLFF. The CDR3 DNA follows: TGTGCCAGCAGCCCGGGGTGGGGACAGCCTGAAAAACTGTTTTTT.